This record covers a single TCR beta chain. The antigen is unknown. This sample is part of a study of T-cell memory formation after mild COVID-19. Regarding the study as a whole: Clones that shrank (day 15 to 85) were balanced CD4/CD8, whereas later expanders leaned CD4+. Pre-infection memory held some responding clones, suggesting pre-existing cross-reactive T cells responded. Contracting CD8+ clones were enriched in EMRA, CD4+ mainly in CM and EM.

CDR3 length equals 18 residues. Germline assignment: CDR1 SGDLS and CDR2 YYNGEE. Trimming shortened V by 0 bases and J by 5 bases, and 21 bases separated the two germline ends. Libraries for TCRalpha and TCRbeta carried sample barcodes and unique molecular identifiers via 5'RACE. Each CDR3 protein is one row after TCRdb ran MiXCR on the 5' RACE reads. The sample carries approximately 250,000 distinct CDR3 sequences, over 15% recorded once. The V gene is TRBV9, the J gene TRBJ2-4, with D perhaps TRBD2 (6 bases). The clonotype originates from a man aged 18 to 30 who had mild COVID-19 (a few samples of this study predate the infection). Cell type and time point are not known. The sequencing input was PBMCs or a T cell subset sorted from them (not recorded which). This chain's CDR3 is CASSVDGHLGGSENIQYF. In nucleotides, the CDR3 is TGTGCCAGCAGCGTAGATGGACACTTGGGGGGATCAGAAAACATTCAGTACTTC.